The 10 T cell receptor beta chains in this list originate from one sample, sequenced in a study of a mutant IDH1 vaccine in newly diagnosed glioma. Generated by immunoSEQ multiplex PCR, the TCRdb table keeps only in-frame clones and is missing some. This sample yields about 38,000 clones, of which approximately 80% are seen a single time; less than 6.5% belongs to the top ten. As for time point: week 5, during vaccination. Doses consisted of 300 ug of mutant IDH1 20-mer peptide each, paired with topical imiquimod. The antigens for these receptors are not known. The sequencing here drew on PBMCs, taken from a glioma patient whose treatment included an IDH1 peptide vaccine. The receptors stem from a man aged 35 to 55 with glioma.

The chain has TRBV10-3 and TRBJ1-4; tentative D call: TRBD1 (6 bases). V was trimmed by 0 bases and J by 4 bases, leaving 12 bases between them. The length of the CDR3 is 16 residues. The germline CDR1 and CDR2 sequences are ENHRY and SYGVKD. The CDR3 reads CAISESPGAGNEKLFF. CDR3 bases: TGTGCCATCAGTGAGTCTCCGGGGGCGGGTAATGAAAAACTGTTTTTT.

The chain recombines TRBV10-1 with TRBJ2-2, with 11 bases that match TRBD2. V was pared by 3 bases and J by 6 bases, with 9 bases of the junction left unmatched. This CDR3 region has 17 residues. Germline values: CDR1 WNHNN, CDR2 SYGVQD (reference sequence). CDR3 in amino acids: CASSDGSGGARSGELFF. CDR3 DNA: TGCGCCAGCAGTGATGGTAGCGGGGGGGCGAGGTCCGGGGAGCTGTTTTTT.

The rearrangement uses TRBV7-6 and TRBJ1-6; D is unclear. Germline V gene data show CDR1 as SGHVS and CDR2 as FNYEAQ. The CDR3 is made up of 15 amino acids. Trimming took off 5 bases at V and 3 bases at J, with 11 bases between the two ends. Written as DNA, the CDR3 is TGTGCCAGCAGCCTGAACCGCAACTATAATTCACCCCTCCACTTT. Translating gives CASSLNRNYNSPLHF.

CDR3 nucleotides: TGTGCCAGCAGTCTCCGGGGGTCACGGGTTGAAGCTTTCTTT. This codes for CASSLRGSRVEAFF. The chain is built from TRBV6-1 and TRBJ1-1; D is possibly TRBD1 (5 bases). Trimming pared 5 bases from V and 7 bases from J, leaving 17 bases between. Germline V gene lookup returns CDR1 MNHNS and CDR2 SASEGT. CDR3 length equals 14 residues.

The V call is TRBV4-1, the J call TRBJ1-5, with 7 positions matching TRBD1. The CDR3 extends over 15 amino acids. CDR1 is MGHRA, CDR2 YSYEKL, per germline. Trimming at V came to 1 base and at J to 4 bases, leaving 4 bases not matched to a gene. The CDR3 loop reads CASSQAGTDNQPQHF. For the CDR3, the DNA is TGCGCCAGCAGCCAAGCCGGGACAGATAATCAGCCCCAGCATTTT.

V is TRBV6-5 and J is TRBJ1-5, with a weak D call TRBD1 (5 bases). Germline lookup yields CDR1 MNHEY and CDR2 SVGAGI. This CDR3 spans 15 amino acids. V lost 6 bases and J 0 bases, leaving 12 bases between the germline ends. CDR3 sequence reads: CASRAGISSNQPQHF. The CDR3 DNA follows: TGTGCCAGCAGGGCAGGGATCTCTAGCAATCAGCCCCAGCATTTT.

This clone has a handful of counts. This chain joins TRBV4-1 and TRBJ1-1, with D perhaps TRBD1 (5 bases). The germline gives CDR1 MGHRA, CDR2 YSYEKL. This CDR3 has 11 amino acids. Trimming took 8 bases from V and 7 from J, leaving 11 bases between them. The chain's CDR3 is CASGTGLEAFF. The DNA of the CDR3 is TGCGCCAGCGGAACAGGACTTGAAGCTTTCTTT.

V and J are TRBV5-1 and TRBJ2-7; 11 bases map to TRBD1. Germline V gives CDR1 SGHRS, CDR2 YFSETQ. V lost 2 bases to trimming and J lost 6 bases; unmatched junction nucleotides: 10. CDR3 length: 16 residues. CDR3 coding DNA: TGCGCCAGCAGCTTCTCTACCGGGACAGGGGGTCGCGAGCAGTACTTC. Residues: CASSFSTGTGGREQYF.

This clone was picked up one time. The chain carries TRBV5-6 and TRBJ2-7; either TRBD1 or TRBD2 may fit D (5 bases each). Trimming pared 5 bases from V and 0 bases from J, leaving 24 bases between. The V gene's germline CDR1 is SGHDT and CDR2 YYEEEE. CDR3 length: 18 residues. The CDR3 region has the DNA TGTGCCAGCAGGCCAATCGGGATCCCGGGTGGGGCCTCCTACGAGCAGTACTTC. The encoded protein is CASRPIGIPGGASYEQYF.

This chain joins TRBV30 and TRBJ1-1; D is perhaps TRBD1 (5 bases). This CDR3 has 13 residues. In germline, CDR1 is GTSNPN, CDR2 SVGIG (reference sequence). V was cut by 2 bases and J by 1 base, with 8 bases left in between. This CDR3 reads CAWSSGPNTEAFF. In nucleotides, the CDR3 is TGTGCCTGGAGTTCGGGGCCGAACACTGAAGCTTTCTTT.